Sequencing of this TCR beta chain was carried out in a study of blood T cell repertoires in COVID-19. About the study: Whether acute or convalescent, the COVID-19 samples came from the United States, Italy and Spain. Sources were T cells, B-cell-depleted T cells, or PBMCs; the material itself was cDNA or gDNA.

CDR1 is SGHRS, CDR2 YFSETQ, per germline. The trim removed 4 bases at V and 8 bases at J, leaving 2 bases unmatched. This CDR3 is built from 13 residues. Per the authors' pipeline: Estimated nucleated cell counts came from reference gene primer amplification. The repertoire was sequenced with immunoSEQ multiplex PCR; TCRdb's copy has only in-frame clones and lacks some. From that table come the V and J calls and clone size; the DNA was used to work out D and trimming. Counted here are about 160,000 clones, 77% occurring once; the ten biggest clones make up about 3%. The sequence came from a man between 65 and 85 years old with acute or convalescent COVID-19. The gene calls are TRBV5-1 and TRBJ2-1, with 11 bases lining up with TRBD1. Sequenced input: peripheral blood. The CDR3 region is CASSRGQGDEQFF. The CDR3, as DNA: TGCGCCAGCAGCCGGGGACAGGGGGATGAGCAGTTCTTC.